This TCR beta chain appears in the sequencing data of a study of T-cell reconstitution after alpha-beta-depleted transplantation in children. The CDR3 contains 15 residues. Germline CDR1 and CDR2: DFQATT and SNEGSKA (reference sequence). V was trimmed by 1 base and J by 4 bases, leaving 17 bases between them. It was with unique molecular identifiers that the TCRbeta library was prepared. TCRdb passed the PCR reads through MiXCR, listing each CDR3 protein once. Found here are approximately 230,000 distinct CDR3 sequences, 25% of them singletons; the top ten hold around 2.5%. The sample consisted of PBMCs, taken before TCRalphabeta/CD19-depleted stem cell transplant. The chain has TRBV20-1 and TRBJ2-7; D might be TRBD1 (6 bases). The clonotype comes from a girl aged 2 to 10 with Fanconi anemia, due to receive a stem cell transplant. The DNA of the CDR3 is TGCAGTGCTAGAGGGGCGTCAGGGGCCAAGTACGAGCAGTACTTC. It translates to CSARGASGAKYEQYF.